Listed here are 28 T cell receptor beta chains from one sample, sequenced in a study of T cell responses to AZD1222 COVID-19 vaccine. Generated by immunoSEQ multiplex PCR, the TCRdb table keeps only in-frame clones and is missing some. Of fewer than 200,000 clones in the sample, roughly 92% are singletons; the top ten hold 2.6%. The sequencing here drew on peripheral blood, taken on day 0 of AZD1222 vaccination. Receptors originate from an adult in good health.

CDR3 DNA sequence: TGTGCCAGCAGCCACCTGCAAACTGAAGCTTTCTTT. This encodes CASSHLQTEAFF. The chain joins TRBV7-9 to TRBJ1-1; D remains unclear. Per the germline V gene, CDR1 is SEHNR and CDR2 is FQNEAQ (reference sequence). The CDR3 is made up of 12 amino acids. Trimming took 5 bases from V and 5 from J, leaving 9 bases between them. Drawing the rest from reference TRBV7-9 and TRBJ1-1, the complete variable domain is DTGVSQNPRHKITKRGQNVTFRCDPISEHNRLYWYRQTLGQGPEFLTYFQNEAQLEKSRLLSDRFSAERPKGSFSTLEIQRTEQGDSAMYLCASSHLQTEAFFGQGTRLTVV.

Here the CDR3 DNA reads TGTGCCAGCAGCCAATTTGGGGGGGAGGCCAACGAGCAGTACTTC. Its protein is CASSQFGGEANEQYF. The chain carries TRBV3-1 (or the pseudogene TRBV3-2) and TRBJ2-7, with 7 bases fitting TRBD2. Losses at the gene ends were 2 bases for V and 5 bases for J; bases not matched to a gene: 9. The germline CDR1 and CDR2 sequences are LGHDT and YNNKEL (reference sequence). The CDR3 loop spans 15 amino acids.

The chain carries TRBV7-7 and TRBJ2-1; D is possibly TRBD1 (5 bases). CDR3 size: 13 residues. In germline, CDR1 is SSHAT, CDR2 FNYEAQ (reference sequence). The V end lost 5 bases, the J end lost 4 bases, and 9 bases lay between the germline ends. The CDR3 nucleotides are TGTGCCAGCAGCCCCGGACAATACAATGAGCAGTTCTTC. Encoded protein: CASSPGQYNEQFF.

The rearrangement joins TRBV19 to TRBJ1-2, with D perhaps matching TRBD1 (5 bases). Germline CDR1 reads LNHDA; CDR2 reads SQIVND (reference sequence). Trimming removed 5 bases from V and 5 bases from J, with 15 bases in between. The CDR3 runs 14 residues. CDR3 sequence: CASSARRGGYGYTF. The CDR3, as DNA: TGTGCCAGTAGTGCTCGTCGGGGGGGATATGGCTACACCTTC.

J is TRBJ2-5 and V is TRBV5-5; 12 nucleotides agree with TRBD1. Germline values: CDR1 SGHKS, CDR2 YYEKEE (reference sequence). J was trimmed by 2 bases and V by 5 bases; bases with no gene match: 7. The CDR3 contains 16 residues. The DNA for the CDR3 is TGTGCCAGCAGTTCGCCGGGACAGGGGGCGCAAGAGACCCAGTACTTC. As protein: CASSSPGQGAQETQYF.

The chain carries TRBV14 and TRBJ2-7; D not resolved. Germline V gene lookup returns CDR1 SGHDN and CDR2 FVKESK. The ends were cut back, 0 bases at V and 3 bases at J, with 6 bases in the middle. The CDR3 loop spans 13 amino acids. The CDR3 DNA follows: TGTGCCAGCAGCCAAGATTGGCTCTACGAGCAGTACTTC. Translating it yields CASSQDWLYEQYF.

Only one count was recorded for this clone. V gene TRBV5-4 combines with J gene TRBJ1-1; possible D gene TRBD1, 5 bases. V was trimmed by 2 bases and J by 7 bases, leaving 15 bases between them. The CDR3 is made up of 14 amino acids. The germline CDR1 and CDR2 sequences are SGHNT and YYREEE (reference sequence). The CDR3 DNA follows: TGTGCCAGCAGCTTCCCGGGACCCAGTGGTGAAGCTTTCTTT. Translated: CASSFPGPSGEAFF.

The chain uses TRBV25-1 and TRBJ1-2; 7 bases line up with TRBD1. J was trimmed by 0 bases and V by 5 bases; bases with no gene match: 15. This CDR3 region has 18 residues. Germline CDR1 is MGHDK and CDR2 is SYGVNS. CDR3 sequence: CASSSRDSRLSPNYGYTF. The CDR3 bases are TGTGCCAGCAGTTCCCGGGACAGCAGATTAAGCCCTAACTATGGCTACACCTTC.

The V and J genes are TRBV7-9 and TRBJ1-6; 7 bases align to TRBD1. The V gene end was trimmed by 0 bases and the J gene end by 2 bases; junction bases not matched to a gene: 10. Germline values: CDR1 SEHNR, CDR2 FQNEAQ (reference sequence). This CDR3 contains 19 residues. The CDR3 protein is CASSLATGTSSPYNSPLHF. CDR3 in DNA: TGTGCCAGCAGCTTAGCGACAGGGACGTCGAGCCCCTATAATTCACCCCTCCACTTT.

J is TRBJ2-1 and V is TRBV27; TRBD2 agrees at 10 bases. Germline loops: CDR1 MNHEY, CDR2 SMNVEV (reference sequence). This CDR3 is 17 amino acids long. Losses at the gene ends were 5 bases for V and 7 bases for J; bases not matched to a gene: 14. In nucleotides, the CDR3 is TGTGCCAGCAGTACCCCGGCACTAGCGGGAAGAAAGAATGAGCAGTTCTTC. Translated, it gives CASSTPALAGRKNEQFF.

The rearrangement joins TRBV18 to TRBJ1-5; 11 nucleotides match TRBD1. The CDR3 has 15 residues. V was clipped by 5 bases and J by 0 bases; unmatched bases: 0. Germline V gene lookup returns CDR1 KGHSH and CDR2 LQKENI. The CDR3 spells CASSGQGASNQPQHF. DNA of the CDR3: TGTGCCAGCTCAGGACAGGGGGCTAGCAATCAGCCCCAGCATTTT.

The J gene is TRBJ1-4, the V gene TRBV5-1, with D hard to call. Germline V gene sequence: CDR1 SGHRS, CDR2 YFSETQ. CDR3 length: 15 amino acids. V dropped 1 base and J dropped 0 bases, with 7 bases sitting between them. CDR3 nucleotide sequence: TGCGCCAGCAGCTTGAACACCCCAACTAATGAAAAACTGTTTTTT. As protein: CASSLNTPTNEKLFF.

The chain recombines TRBV13 with TRBJ2-5; 10 bases map to TRBD1. After removal of 1 base from V and 1 base from J, the junction contained 3 bases not matched to a gene. In germline, CDR1 is PRHDT, CDR2 FYEKMQ (reference sequence). This CDR3 has 16 amino acids. The CDR3 coding sequence is TGTGCCAGCAGCTTAGTTCGGACAGGGGGCCAAGAGACCCAGTACTTC. It yields the protein CASSLVRTGGQETQYF.

The chain is built from TRBV29-1 and TRBJ2-3, with D possibly being TRBD1 (5 bases). CDR3 length: 14 residues. The germline CDR1 and CDR2 sequences are SQVTM and ANQGSEA. With 1 base removed from V and 3 bases from J, the gap between germline ends came to 11 bases. CDR3 amino acids: CSVEGERGTDTQYF. The CDR3 DNA is TGCAGCGTTGAAGGGGAAAGGGGAACAGATACGCAGTATTTT.

This rearrangement joins TRBV6-1 to TRBJ1-5; 8 nucleotides line up with TRBD1. Germline V gene lookup returns CDR1 MNHNS and CDR2 SASEGT. The CDR3 runs to 14 residues. Trimming at V came to 7 bases and at J to 2 bases, leaving 4 bases not matched to a gene. CDR3 in amino acids: CASNDRGGNQPQHF. The CDR3 DNA reads TGTGCCAGCAATGACAGGGGAGGCAATCAGCCCCAGCATTTT.

The CDR3 DNA follows: TGTGCCAGCAGTGAAATGGAGACAACCTATAATTCACCCCTCCACTTT. Translated, it gives CASSEMETTYNSPLHF. The V and J genes are TRBV2 and TRBJ1-6; D is unresolved. Germline V gene data show CDR1 as SNHLY and CDR2 as FYNNEI. Trimming took 2 bases from V and 2 from J, leaving 10 bases between them. CDR3 length: 16 amino acids.

The chain links TRBV3-1 (or the pseudogene TRBV3-2) to TRBJ2-1, with a weak D call TRBD1 (6 bases). CDR1 and CDR2 from the germline V gene are LGHDT and YNNKEL (reference sequence). This CDR3 contains 13 residues. The V end was cut by 6 bases, the J end by 0 bases, with 6 bases between. CDR3 DNA: TGTGCCAGCAGACAGGGCTCCTACAATGAGCAGTTCTTC. Protein sequence: CASRQGSYNEQFF.

The V gene is TRBV6-2 or TRBV6-3, the J gene TRBJ2-3, with TRBD2 matching over 11 bases. V lost 0 bases and J lost 2; bases outside the gene matches: 4. Germline V gene data show CDR1 as MNHEY and CDR2 as SVGEGT. This CDR3 is 17 amino acids long. CDR3 sequence (DNA): TGTGCCAGCAGTTACTCTTCGACTAGCGGGGACACAGATACGCAGTATTTT. Protein product: CASSYSSTSGDTDTQYF.

The V and J genes are TRBV12-5 and TRBJ2-7, with 8 bases lining up with TRBD2. The V and J ends lost 5 bases and 3 bases, in that order; junction bases with no gene match: 9. Germline V gene data show CDR1 as LGHNT and CDR2 as FRNRAP. The CDR3 is 15 amino acids. The CDR3 DNA reads as TGTGCTAGTGGTCCCTTCTCAAGCGGGAGCTACGAGCAGTACTTC. This gives the protein CASGPFSSGSYEQYF.

This chain uses TRBV7-8 with TRBJ1-6, with D tentatively TRBD1 (6 bases). Deletions cut 3 bases from V and 3 bases from J, with 9 bases between. Germline CDR1 is SGHVS and CDR2 is FQNEAQ. The CDR3 has 15 residues. The DNA of the CDR3 is TGTGCCAGCAGCTTTGAGACAGGCTATAATTCACCCCTCCACTTT. Translation: CASSFETGYNSPLHF. Variable domain in full (rest from reference TRBV7-8 and TRBJ1-6): GAGVSQSPRYKVAKRGQDVALRCDPISGHVSLFWYQQALGQGPEFLTYFQNEAQLDKSGLPSDRFFAERPEGSVSTLKIQRTQQEDSAVYLCASSFETGYNSPLHFGNGTRLTVT.

The chain links TRBV19 to TRBJ2-3, with 7 bases that match TRBD2. Germline trimming cut 3 bases from V and 0 bases from J; bases unmatched to any gene: 6. The CDR3 contains 16 residues. Germline V lookup: CDR1 LNHDA, CDR2 SQIVND (reference sequence). The CDR3 DNA reads as TGTGCCAGTAGTATCGGGGCGGGACTAAGCACAGATACGCAGTATTTT. This codes for CASSIGAGLSTDTQYF. The full variable domain, with the rest looked up from reference TRBV19 and TRBJ2-3, is DGGITQSPKYLFRKEGQNVTLSCEQNLNHDAMYWYRQDPGQGLRLIYYSQIVNDFQKGDIAEGYSVSREKKESFPLTVTSAQKNPTAFYLCASSIGAGLSTDTQYFGPGTRLTVL.

This chain joins TRBV5-6 and TRBJ2-2; 10 bases agree with TRBD1. Per the germline V gene, CDR1 is SGHDT and CDR2 is YYEEEE. V lost 2 bases and J lost 3; bases outside the gene matches: 7. The CDR3 extends over 17 amino acids. In DNA form, the CDR3 reads TGTGCCAGCAGCTTTACGGGACAGGGGCCCCACACCGGGGAGCTGTTTTTT. This translates into CASSFTGQGPHTGELFF. Based on the CDR3 plus reference TRBV5-6 and TRBJ2-2, the full variable domain is DAGVTQSPTHLIKTRGQQVTLRCSPKSGHDTVSWYQQALGQGPQFIFQYYEEEERQRGNFPDRFSGHQFPNYSSELNVNALLLGDSALYLCASSFTGQGPHTGELFFGEGSRLTVL.

The gene calls are TRBV21-1 and TRBJ2-1; no check of the table's D call, TRBD1, against the DNA was made. TRBV21-1 is described as a pseudogene. The CDR3 is 20 amino acids. The CDR3 sequence: CASSTPDRGTLRSSYNEQFF. CDR3 DNA: TGTGCCAGCAGCACTCCGGACAGGGGGACTCTGAGAAGCTCCTACAATGAGCAGTTCTTC.

This clone is judged medium-sized. The chain combines TRBV4-1 with TRBJ1-2; no firm D call. The V gene's germline CDR1 is MGHRA and CDR2 YSYEKL. There are 14 residues in the CDR3. Deletions cut 0 bases from V and 2 bases from J, with 7 bases between. In nucleotides, the CDR3 is TGCGCCAGCAGCCAAGATCGGGGAAACTATGGCTACACCTTC. This gives the protein CASSQDRGNYGYTF.

V and J are TRBV23-1 and TRBJ2-3; D is undetermined. TRBV23-1 belongs to the ORF category, with a function that is uncertain. The CDR3 is 12 residues long. Deletions cut 6 bases from V and 5 bases from J, with 9 bases between. The CDR3 here is CASSPPRDTQYF. The CDR3 bases are TGCGCCAGCAGCCCTCCCCGAGATACGCAGTATTTT.

The CDR3 is CASSPGGQGTYEQYF. The CDR3 coding sequence is TGTGCCAGCAGTCCCGGCGGACAGGGCACCTACGAGCAGTACTTC. The J gene is TRBJ2-7, the V gene TRBV27, with 8 bases that match TRBD1. Germline V gene lookup returns CDR1 MNHEY and CDR2 SMNVEV (reference sequence). The CDR3 consists of 15 residues. V dropped 5 bases and J dropped 2; count of bases not matched to a gene: 8.

This rearrangement joins TRBV19 to TRBJ1-3, with D unresolved. CDR1 is LNHDA and CDR2 is SQIVND in the germline V gene (reference sequence). Trimming removed 7 bases at V and 1 base at J, with 11 bases between. The CDR3 runs to 14 residues. The CDR3 coding sequence is TGTGCCAGTACCGCACAGAGATCTGGAAACACCATATATTTT. This gives the protein CASTAQRSGNTIYF.

The V and J genes are TRBV7-9 and TRBJ1-1; 8 bases line up with TRBD1. Germline V lookup: CDR1 SEHNR, CDR2 FQNEAQ (reference sequence). CDR3 length: 15 residues. J gave up 3 bases and V 2 bases, and 5 bases lay outside the gene matches. The CDR3 region has the DNA TGTGCCAGCAGCTTATCCGACAGGGGATACACTGAAGCTTTCTTT. Its protein product is CASSLSDRGYTEAFF.